Below, 11 T cell receptor beta chains from the same sample are listed, as sequenced in a study of blood T cell repertoires in COVID-19. Only in-frame clones appear in the TCRdb table, and some are missing; sequencing was by immunoSEQ multiplex PCR. The profile shows 100,000 to 150,000 clones, roughly nine tenths of them singletons. Sequencing used peripheral blood. The receptors were gathered from a woman in her seventies with COVID-19, enrolled during active disease.

CDR3 in amino acids: CASTGTGNYEQYF. The CDR3 DNA reads as TGTGCCAGTACCGGGACAGGAAACTACGAGCAGTACTTC. J is TRBJ2-7 and V is TRBV7-8; TRBD1 matches 8 bases. Looked up from germline, CDR1 is SGHVS and CDR2 is FQNEAQ. Trimming took 9 bases from V and 3 from J; bases not matched to a gene: 7. The length of the CDR3 is 13 residues.

The rearrangement joins TRBV28 to TRBJ1-2; maybe TRBD1 (6 bases). This CDR3 contains 13 residues. V lost 3 bases and J lost 6, with 11 bases in between. Germline V lookup: CDR1 MDHEN, CDR2 SYDVKM. The CDR3 loop reads CASSLGPGDGYTF. The CDR3 bases are TGTGCCAGCAGTTTGGGGCCAGGGGATGGCTACACCTTC.

The rearrangement links TRBV18 to TRBJ1-3, with TRBD1 identical over 9 bases. Germline values: CDR1 KGHSH, CDR2 LQKENI. The CDR3 runs to 13 residues. Trimming at V came to 6 bases and at J to 4 bases, leaving 1 base not matched to a gene. The CDR3: CASSGQGGNTIYF. Written as DNA, the CDR3 is TGTGCCAGCTCGGGACAGGGCGGAAACACCATATATTTT.

This chain uses TRBV6-6 with TRBJ1-6; 8 nucleotides line up with TRBD1. Germline V gene lookup returns CDR1 MNHNY and CDR2 SVGAGI (reference sequence). V lost 0 bases to trimming and J lost 8 bases; unmatched junction nucleotides: 6. This CDR3 is built from 16 residues. The CDR3 sequence is CASSYSSSGGDSPLHF. The CDR3 nucleotides are TGTGCCAGCAGTTACTCGAGTTCAGGGGGCGATTCACCCCTCCACTTT.

This chain links TRBV28 with TRBJ1-6; 7 positions match TRBD1. The CDR3 is 16 amino acids. V was clipped by 5 bases and J by 2 bases; unmatched bases: 6. Germline CDR1 is MDHEN and CDR2 is SYDVKM. CDR3 region: CASSPSTGAYNSPLHF. The DNA of the CDR3 is TGTGCCAGCAGTCCCTCAACAGGGGCCTATAATTCACCCCTCCACTTT.

This chain joins TRBV29-1 and TRBJ1-3, with TRBD1 matching 8 bases. The CDR3 extends over 14 amino acids. The germline V gene has CDR1 SQVTM and CDR2 ANQGSEA. Unmatched junction bases numbered 3, after V lost 3 bases and J lost 2 bases. This chain's CDR3 is CSVDPTGAGNTIYF. The DNA of the CDR3 is TGCAGCGTTGACCCGACAGGGGCTGGAAACACCATATATTTT.

The chain uses TRBV5-4 and TRBJ1-2; D may be TRBD1 (6 bases). This CDR3 is built from 13 residues. Between the trimmed V and J ends, which lost 3 bases and 7 bases, there was a span of 13 bases. CDR1 and CDR2 from the germline V gene are SGHNT and YYREEE (reference sequence). The CDR3, as DNA: TGTGCCAGCAGCTCTACAGGGATTTCTGGCTACACCTTC. This codes for CASSSTGISGYTF.

The V and J genes are TRBV27 and TRBJ1-3; 8 bases are shared with TRBD1. Germline lookup yields CDR1 MNHEY and CDR2 SMNVEV (reference sequence). V lost 6 bases and J lost 2; bases outside the gene matches: 6. The length of the CDR3 is 15 residues. The chain's CDR3 is CASRRTGIAGNTIYF. The CDR3 DNA is TGTGCCAGCAGGAGGACAGGGATCGCTGGAAACACCATATATTTT.

The chain carries TRBV7-9 and TRBJ1-1; no clear D gene. Germline CDR1 reads SEHNR; CDR2 reads FQNEAQ (reference sequence). V shed 7 bases and J shed 4 bases, with 19 bases lying between them. CDR3 size: 15 residues. CDR3 in amino acids: CASTPSLGRGTEAFF. CDR3 bases: TGTGCCAGCACCCCAAGCCTGGGTCGGGGCACTGAAGCTTTCTTT.

The J gene is TRBJ1-1, the V gene TRBV11-2; 8 bases are shared with TRBD1. The germline V gene has CDR1 SGHAT and CDR2 FQNNGV. The CDR3 loop spans 18 amino acids. The J segment lost 3 bases and the V segment lost 5 bases, leaving 17 bases of the junction unmatched. CDR3 coding DNA: TGTGCCAGCAGCCGACACCGGACAGGGAGCCTCGGGGACACTGAAGCTTTCTTT. Protein sequence: CASSRHRTGSLGDTEAFF.

This clone was observed a few times. This chain uses TRBV5-1 with TRBJ1-3, with a tentative D call TRBD1 (6 bases). Looked up from germline, CDR1 is SGHRS and CDR2 is YFSETQ. The CDR3 runs to 16 residues. Between the trimmed V and J ends, which lost 4 bases and 0 bases, there was a span of 14 bases. The CDR3 DNA follows: TGCGCCAGCAGCCCCTGGACAGCCGACTCTGGAAACACCATATATTTT. Translated, it gives CASSPWTADSGNTIYF.